This TCR beta chain came from a study of human thymus T cells. Profiled with immunoSEQ multiplex PCR; TCRdb holds only in-frame clones, not every one. The sample includes approximately 46,000 clones, roughly 94% of them seen just once. Sample: blood. The source of this sequence is a girl in the first two years of life with a congenital heart defect but otherwise immunologically healthy.

The CDR3 region is CASSLAVTASGNTIYF. CDR3 nucleotide sequence: TGTGCCAGCAGCTTAGCCGTTACAGCCTCTGGAAACACCATATATTTT. This chain links TRBV7-9 with TRBJ1-3; D gene unclear. Germline V gene sequence: CDR1 SEHNR, CDR2 FQNEAQ (reference sequence). This CDR3 is built from 16 residues. V lost 0 bases to trimming and J lost 0 bases, with 9 bases between them.